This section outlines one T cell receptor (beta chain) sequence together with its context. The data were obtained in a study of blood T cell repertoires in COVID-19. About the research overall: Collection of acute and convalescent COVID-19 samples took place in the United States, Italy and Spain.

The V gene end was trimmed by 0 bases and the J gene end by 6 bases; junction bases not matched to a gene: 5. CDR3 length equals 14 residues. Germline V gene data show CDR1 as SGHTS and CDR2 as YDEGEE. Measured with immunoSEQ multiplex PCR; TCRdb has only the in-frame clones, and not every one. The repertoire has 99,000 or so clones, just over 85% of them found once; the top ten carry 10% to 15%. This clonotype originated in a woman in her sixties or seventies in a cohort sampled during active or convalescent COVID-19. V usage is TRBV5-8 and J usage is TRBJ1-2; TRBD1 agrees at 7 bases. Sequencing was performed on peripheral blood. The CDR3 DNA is TGTGCCAGCAGCTTGGGCCTTAGGGGGCATGGCTACACCTTC. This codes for CASSLGLRGHGYTF.